This T cell receptor (beta chain) emerged from a study of blood T cell repertoires in COVID-19. Whole-study context: Acute-phase and convalescent COVID-19 samples originated in the United States, Italy and Spain. Sources were T cells, B-cell-depleted T cells, or PBMCs; the material itself was cDNA or gDNA.

Some clones are missing from TCRdb's copy, which holds only in-frame ones; the method was immunoSEQ multiplex PCR. The data show some 150,000 clones, roughly 84% seen once. With V trimmed by 5 bases and J by 0 bases, 3 bases remained unmatched. The CDR3 loop spans 14 amino acids. In germline, CDR1 is SGHTA, CDR2 FQGNSA. V usage is TRBV7-2 and J usage is TRBJ1-2; 7 bases map to TRBD1. This clonotype was obtained from a human donor with acute or convalescent COVID-19. The donor label of this sample is uncertain. Sequencing was done on a sample of peripheral blood. In DNA form, the CDR3 reads TGTGCCAGCAGCGTCGGGACAGCTAACTATGGCTACACCTTC. It specifies CASSVGTANYGYTF.